Below are 24 T cell receptor beta chains sequenced from a single sample in a study of beta chain features in type 1 diabetes. cDNA synthesis used the whole RNA isolate, giving expressed TCRB sequences. The protocol was immunoSEQ multiplex PCR, while the TCRdb copy is restricted to in-frame clones and leaves out a portion. The table lists hundreds of thousands of clones, roughly 16% of them singletons. The sample comprised naive CD4+ T cells from blood. These receptors were collected from a woman aged 18-29 years in good health.

V usage is TRBV10-3 and J usage is TRBJ2-5; 9 nucleotides align to TRBD2. In germline, CDR1 is ENHRY, CDR2 SYGVKD. The trim removed 5 bases at V and 5 bases at J, leaving 6 bases unmatched. The CDR3 spans 14 residues. CDR3 nucleotide sequence: TGTGCCATCAGTCCGACTAGCGGCGGGGAGACCCAGTACTTC. Translating it yields CAISPTSGGETQYF.

This clone appeared a few times. This chain uses TRBV19 with TRBJ1-4; D might be TRBD1 (6 bases). Per germline, CDR1 LNHDA and CDR2 SQIVND (reference sequence). This CDR3 region has 15 residues. The V end lost 4 bases, the J end lost 5 bases, and 14 bases lay between the germline ends. The CDR3 nucleotides are TGTGCCAGTAGTACCGGACAGACGACAAATGAAAAACTGTTTTTT. It translates to CASSTGQTTNEKLFF.

Comments on this clone: Other nucleotide sequences from this sample produce the same CDR3. The V gene is TRBV28, the J gene TRBJ2-7; 9 nucleotides line up with TRBD2. V shed 0 bases and J 1 base; nucleotides not matched to a gene: 1. Looked up from germline, CDR1 is MDHEN and CDR2 is SYDVKM. This CDR3 is 15 amino acids long. The CDR3 DNA sequence: TGTGCCAGCAGTTTATGGACTAGCGGTTCCTACGAGCAGTACTTC. Its protein is CASSLWTSGSYEQYF.

This clone was recorded a few times. The rearrangement uses TRBV9 and TRBJ2-1, with 11 bases matching TRBD2. This CDR3 comprises 15 residues. Per the germline V gene, CDR1 is SGDLS and CDR2 is YYNGEE. Trimming at V came to 4 bases and at J to 7 bases, leaving 7 bases not matched to a gene. CDR3: CASSMGLADSNEQFF. The CDR3 DNA reads TGTGCCAGCAGCATGGGACTAGCGGATAGTAATGAGCAGTTCTTC.

This chain uses TRBV28 with TRBJ1-6; TRBD1 might be the D (6 bases). V lost 4 bases, J lost 7 bases, and 17 bases lay in between. The CDR3 is 16 residues long. The germline gives CDR1 MDHEN, CDR2 SYDVKM. The CDR3 sequence: CASSSSNTGRNSPLHF. CDR3 nucleotide sequence: TGTGCCAGCAGTTCGTCCAACACAGGGCGGAATTCACCCCTCCACTTT.

This clone was detected only a few times. The rearrangement joins TRBV5-1 to TRBJ1-5; a possible D gene is TRBD1 (5 bases). Trimming stripped 4 bases from V and 7 bases from J, with 12 bases between. This CDR3 has 13 residues. Germline CDR1 and CDR2: SGHRS and YFSETQ. The CDR3 here is CASSLQGLQPQHF. The CDR3 DNA reads as TGCGCCAGCAGCCTGCAGGGTTTACAGCCCCAGCATTTT.

The rearrangement links TRBV28 to TRBJ2-7; D is ambiguous. The CDR3 covers 12 residues. Trimming pared 8 bases from V and 0 bases from J, leaving 8 bases between. Germline-derived CDR1 and CDR2 are MDHEN and SYDVKM. As DNA, the CDR3 is TGTGCCAGCGAGGCTAGCTCCTACGAGCAGTACTTC. Its protein is CASEASSYEQYF.

DNA for the CDR3: TGTGCCAGCAGGACCCCCCACCGCAAGACAAGCACAGATACGCAGTATTTT. Translation gives CASRTPHRKTSTDTQYF. V is TRBV28 and J is TRBJ2-3; D gene ambiguous. The CDR3 consists of 17 residues. Trimming took off 6 bases at V and 0 bases at J, with 19 bases between the two ends. Germline V gives CDR1 MDHEN, CDR2 SYDVKM.

The chain couples TRBV6-6 to TRBJ2-7, with TRBD2 matching 13 bases. Germline lookup yields CDR1 MNHNY and CDR2 SVGAGI (reference sequence). The V gene end was trimmed by 5 bases and the J gene end by 5 bases; junction bases not matched to a gene: 6. CDR3 length equals 15 residues. Here the CDR3 DNA reads TGTGCCAGCAGTCGGACTAGCGGGAGACCCAACGAGCAGTACTTC. This translates into CASSRTSGRPNEQYF.

The chain uses TRBV20-1 and TRBJ1-1; D perhaps matches TRBD1 (5 bases). The V gene lost 2 bases and the J gene lost 6 bases, with 7 bases spanning the gap. Germline CDR1 and CDR2: DFQATT and SNEGSKA (reference sequence). This CDR3 comprises 11 residues. The CDR3, as DNA: TGCAGTGCTAGACAGGGTTCTGAAGCTTTCTTT. This translates into CSARQGSEAFF.

The V and J genes are TRBV4-2 and TRBJ2-1, with 14 nucleotides matching TRBD2. CDR3 length: 17 residues. The trim removed 0 bases at V and 7 bases at J, leaving 5 bases unmatched. Germline V gives CDR1 LGHNA, CDR2 YNFKEQ. Here the CDR3 reads CASSQEPTSGRGNEQFF. Here the CDR3 DNA reads TGTGCCAGCAGCCAAGAACCGACTAGCGGGAGGGGTAATGAGCAGTTCTTC.

The genes are TRBV18 and TRBJ1-3; D ambiguous. Germline values: CDR1 KGHSH, CDR2 LQKENI. Trimming shortened V by 2 bases and J by 3 bases, and 8 bases separated the two germline ends. This CDR3 spans 14 amino acids. In DNA, the CDR3 is TGTGCCAGCTCACCAGCAGATAGTGGAAACACCATATATTTT. It encodes CASSPADSGNTIYF.

Ten or more counts support this clone. The V gene is TRBV10-3, the J gene TRBJ1-1, with 9 positions matching TRBD1. Germline V gene sequence: CDR1 ENHRY, CDR2 SYGVKD. Germline trimming cut 6 bases from V and 3 bases from J; bases unmatched to any gene: 2. The CDR3 runs to 13 residues. CDR3 coding DNA: TGTGCCATCAGGGGGGACAGGGACACTGAAGCTTTCTTT. Its protein product is CAIRGDRDTEAFF.

The CDR3 spells CASSLNGMLYEQYF. In nucleotides, the CDR3 is TGTGCCAGCAGCTTGAATGGGATGCTCTACGAGCAGTACTTC. V is TRBV5-4 and J is TRBJ2-7; D gene ambiguous. The V end lost 1 base, the J end lost 3 bases, and 11 bases lay between the germline ends. The germline gives CDR1 SGHNT, CDR2 YYREEE (reference sequence). This CDR3 region has 14 residues.

This clone was counted only a few times. This chain uses TRBV4-2 with TRBJ1-5, with D unresolved. Looked up from germline, CDR1 is LGHNA and CDR2 is YNFKEQ. V was trimmed by 6 bases and J by 2 bases, leaving 14 bases between them. The CDR3 has 15 residues. The CDR3 region is CASSILGWGNQPQHF. CDR3 DNA: TGTGCCAGCAGTATACTCGGGTGGGGCAATCAGCCCCAGCATTTT.

This chain joins TRBV18 and TRBJ2-7, with no clear D. Germline V CDR1 and CDR2: KGHSH, LQKENI. The CDR3 is 12 amino acids. Trimming left V 3 bases short and J 3 bases short, with 6 bases between. Written as DNA, the CDR3 is TGTGCCAGCTCACCTAACAACTACGAGCAGTACTTC. Protein sequence: CASSPNNYEQYF.

This clone turned up a few times. The chain employs TRBV18 and TRBJ1-1; 7 bases line up with TRBD1. CDR3 length: 13 residues. Germline trimming cut 5 bases from V and 3 bases from J; bases unmatched to any gene: 3. Germline values: CDR1 KGHSH, CDR2 LQKENI. The CDR3 DNA sequence: TGTGCCAGCTCATCACAGGGGTACACTGAAGCTTTCTTT. This encodes CASSSQGYTEAFF.

The chain uses TRBV7-2 and TRBJ1-3; D is uncertain. The CDR3 is 14 amino acids. V lost 5 bases and J lost 0, with 8 bases in between. Per germline, CDR1 SGHTA and CDR2 FQGNSA. The CDR3 reads CASSRTLSGNTIYF. Written as DNA, the CDR3 is TGTGCCAGCAGCCGGACTCTCTCTGGAAACACCATATATTTT.

The V call is TRBV5-1, the J call TRBJ2-7; 8 bases map to TRBD1. Germline values: CDR1 SGHRS, CDR2 YFSETQ. Trimming cost V 1 base and J 7 bases; bases outside gene matches: 13. The CDR3 consists of 16 residues. The CDR3 DNA reads as TGCGCCAGCAGCTTGCCCTTAGGGACAGGTATCGAGGAGCAGTACTTC. Translating gives CASSLPLGTGIEEQYF.

The rearrangement links TRBV6-5 to TRBJ2-7; 7 nucleotides agree with TRBD1. Germline values: CDR1 MNHEY, CDR2 SVGAGI. Trimming cost V 2 bases and J 3 bases; bases outside gene matches: 10. The CDR3 length is 16 residues. DNA for the CDR3: TGTGCCAGCAGTTACGCCCCGACAGGGTCAGGCTACGAGCAGTACTTC. This gives the protein CASSYAPTGSGYEQYF.

The chain couples TRBV4-2 to TRBJ2-1, with TRBD2 as a possible D gene (6 bases). This CDR3 is 15 amino acids long. V was shortened by 5 bases and J by 0 bases, with 11 bases between the two germline ends. The germline V gene encodes CDR1 LGHNA and CDR2 YNFKEQ. The CDR3 reads CASSASGSSYNEQFF. In DNA, the CDR3 is TGTGCCAGCAGCGCTTCCGGGAGCTCCTACAATGAGCAGTTCTTC.

This clone was counted between two and nine times. The J gene is TRBJ2-6, the V gene TRBV11-2, with D hard to call. CDR3 length equals 16 residues. V shed 4 bases and J shed 0 bases, with 10 bases lying between them. CDR1 is SGHAT and CDR2 is FQNNGV in the germline V gene. Here the CDR3 reads CASSSLLGSGANVLTF. The DNA of the CDR3 is TGTGCCAGCAGCTCCCTTCTTGGCTCTGGGGCCAACGTCCTGACTTTC.

The table lists this clone with a few counts. The chain combines TRBV7-2 with TRBJ2-7, with 7 bases that match TRBD2. V trimming: 5 bases; J trimming: 3 bases; junction bases outside the gene matches: 10. The CDR3 runs 15 residues. CDR1 SGHTA and CDR2 FQGNSA come from the germline V gene. The CDR3 loop is CASSLGTTKLYEQYF. The CDR3 DNA reads as TGTGCCAGCAGCCTAGGGACTACGAAGCTCTACGAGCAGTACTTC.

This chain joins TRBV9 and TRBJ2-3; possibly TRBD2 for D (6 bases). This CDR3 has 16 amino acids. From germline, CDR1 is SGDLS and CDR2 YYNGEE. V was cut by 0 bases and J by 2 bases, with 13 bases left in between. The CDR3 loop reads CASSVGMGLNTDTQYF. In DNA form, the CDR3 reads TGTGCCAGCAGCGTAGGAATGGGACTGAACACAGATACGCAGTATTTT.